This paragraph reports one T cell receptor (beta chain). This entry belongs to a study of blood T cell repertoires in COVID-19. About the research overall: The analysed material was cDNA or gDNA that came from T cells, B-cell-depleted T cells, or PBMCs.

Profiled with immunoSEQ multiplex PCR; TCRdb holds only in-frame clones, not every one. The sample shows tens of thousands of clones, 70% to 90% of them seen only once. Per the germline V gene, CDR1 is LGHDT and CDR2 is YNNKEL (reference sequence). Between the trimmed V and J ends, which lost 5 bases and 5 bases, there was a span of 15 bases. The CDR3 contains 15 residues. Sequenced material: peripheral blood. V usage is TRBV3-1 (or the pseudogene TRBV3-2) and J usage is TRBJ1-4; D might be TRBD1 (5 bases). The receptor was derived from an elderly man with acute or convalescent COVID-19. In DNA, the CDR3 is TGTGCCAGCAGCTCGGCCAAGGGACTGAATGAAAAACTGTTTTTT. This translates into CASSSAKGLNEKLFF.